The rows below give T cell receptor beta chains drawn from one sample of a study of shared clonotypes between healthy human individuals. Sequenced by immunoSEQ multiplex PCR; TCRdb stores in-frame clones only, minus some. The sample consists of about 1,800,000 clones, approximately 94% of them appearing once. Sequencing used naive CD8+ T cells sorted from blood. All receptors come from a man younger than 35 in good health. Each CDR3 is given with its conserved first and last residue. The D gene is left open where the match is weak. Size values are once, few and many counts, or a class for expanded clones, and some rows have none.

v_gene	j_gene	d_gene	abundance	CDR3nt	CDR3aa
TRBV6-5	TRBJ2-3	TRBD1	.	TGTGCCAGCAGTTTGACAGGGGGTAGCACAGATACGCAGTATTTT	CASSLTGGSTDTQYF
TRBV5-8	TRBJ2-7	.	.	TGTGCCAGCAGCTTGCCCGGGACGGACTACGAGCAGTACTTC	CASSLPGTDYEQYF
TRBV7-9	TRBJ2-5	.	.	TGTGCCAGCACCCAATCCGGACAGCAAGAGACCCAGTACTTC	CASTQSGQQETQYF
TRBV27	TRBJ2-7	.	.	TGTGCCAGCAGTTTATCGAGGGTGGGCGAGCAGTACTTC	CASSLSRVGEQYF
TRBV6-5	TRBJ1-1	.	.	TGTGCCAGCAGTTACTCCGAGGGCACTGAAGCTTTCTTT	CASSYSEGTEAFF
TRBV9	TRBJ2-4	.	.	TGTGCCAGCAGCCTCGGGTCAGCCAAAAACATTCAGTACTTC	CASSLGSAKNIQYF
TRBV7-9	TRBJ1-2	.	.	TGTGCCAGCAGCTTAGACGGGGTAGGGACGAACTATGGCTACACCTTC	CASSLDGVGTNYGYTF
TRBV30	TRBJ1-2	.	once	TGTGCCTGGGGGACACTCTTTTGCACCTTC	CAWGTLFCTF
TRBV7-3	TRBJ2-5	.	.	TGTGCCAGCAGCCAACCCGAGGAGGAGACCCAGTACTTC	CASSQPEEETQYF
TRBV28	TRBJ1-1	.	.	TGTGCCAGCAGTCCCCTCTCGGCCTGGGACGGGGACACTGAAGCTTTCTTT	CASSPLSAWDGDTEAFF
TRBV7-9	TRBJ1-6	TRBD1	few	TGTGCCAGCAGCTCGACCGGTGGACAGGGAAGCTCCTATAATTCACCCCTCCACTTT	CASSSTGGQGSSYNSPLHF
TRBV27	TRBJ2-5	.	.	TGTGCCAGCAGTTTAGGTTCGGGCCTCCAAGAGACCCAGTACTTC	CASSLGSGLQETQYF
TRBV19	TRBJ1-1	.	.	TGTGCCAGTAGGGGGGGCAGGGTGAACACTGAAGCTTTCTTT	CASRGGRVNTEAFF
TRBV6-1	TRBJ2-5	.	once	TGTGCCAGCAGTGAATGGAGAGCAAGGGAGACCCAGTACTTC	CASSEWRARETQYF
TRBV7-9	TRBJ2-7	.	.	TGTGCCAGCAGCTCGAGGGACATCTCCTACGAGCAGTACTTC	CASSSRDISYEQYF
TRBV6-1	TRBJ1-1	.	once	TGTGCTTTAAACCCCTTTGTCAACACTGAAGCTTTCTTT	CALNPFVNTEAFF
TRBV7-9	TRBJ2-7	TRBD1	.	TGTGCCAGCAGCGTGACAGGGAATGCGTACGAGCAGTACTTC	CASSVTGNAYEQYF
TRBV7-9	TRBJ2-1	TRBD1	.	TGTGCCAGCAGCTTGCAGGGGCACTATTACAGGGGGGATGAGCAGTTCTTC	CASSLQGHYYRGDEQFF
TRBV27	TRBJ2-5	TRBD2	.	TGTGCCAGCAGTCTAGCGGGAGGAGTTGCTCAAGAGACCCAGTACTTC	CASSLAGGVAQETQYF
TRBV4-1	TRBJ2-1	TRBD1	.	TGCGCCAGCAGCCCCCGACAGGGTTACAATGAGCAGTTCTTC	CASSPRQGYNEQFF
TRBV30	TRBJ1-1	.	few	TGTGCCTGGAGTGTAAGCTCCGACACTGAAGCTTTCTTT	CAWSVSSDTEAFF
TRBV10-3	TRBJ1-5	TRBD1	.	TGTGCCATCAGCGGACAGGTCAGCAATCAGCCCCAGCATTTT	CAISGQVSNQPQHF
TRBV19	TRBJ2-2	.	.	TGTGCCAGTAGTAGCCATCCGGGGGGCGGAAACACCGGGGAGCTGTTTTTT	CASSSHPGGGNTGELFF
TRBV5-5	TRBJ1-3	.	.	TGTGCCAGCAGCTTGGGCGTGGATTCTGGAAACACCATATATTTT	CASSLGVDSGNTIYF
TRBV29-1	TRBJ2-5	TRBD1	.	TGCAGCGTTGAAAGCAGGGGGATTCAAGAGACCCAGTACTTC	CSVESRGIQETQYF
TRBV10-3	TRBJ2-7	.	.	TGTGCCATCAGTGACCGGGACGAGCAGTACTTC	CAISDRDEQYF
TRBV14	TRBJ2-7	.	.	TGTGCCAGCAGCCAAGATGGCGGGACTTACGAGCAGTACTTC	CASSQDGGTYEQYF
TRBV19	TRBJ2-7	TRBD2	.	TGTGCCAGTAGTATTTCTAGCGGCTACGAGCAGTACTTC	CASSISSGYEQYF